This T cell receptor (beta chain) is drawn from a study of molecular identifiers for immune sequencing clone quantification. On the study more broadly: Naive CD8 RNA (about 19,000 or 110,000 cells) was divided into five aliquots, with four sequenced.

The table lists this clonotype with many counts. The antigen remains undetermined. Methods described previously were used for bulk TCR libraries, and listed TCR primers were applied. TCRdb called the PCR reads again in MiXCR, with one record for every CDR3 protein. The table shows approximately 550,000 distinct CDR3 sequences, with about a fifth occurring only once. Study-level results: Same-barcode identical TCR molecules could make highly expanded clones look smaller than they are.

This clonotype was sampled from a human donor in good health. Some libraries in this study had Jurkat cell RNA spiked in. The sample was naive CD8+ T cells from blood, with Jurkat cell RNA spiked in. As to subset: FACS-sorted CD8+CD4-CCR7+CD45RA+ naive T cells.

This CDR3 reads CASSRWDRPDTQYF. The DNA of the CDR3 is TGTGCCAGCAGTCGATGGGACAGACCAGATACGCAGTATTTT. V and J are TRBV27 and TRBJ2-3, with TRBD1 identical over 7 bases. The CDR3 has 14 residues. V gave up 5 bases and J gave up 4 bases; unmatched junction bases: 6. From germline, CDR1 is MNHEY and CDR2 SMNVEV (reference sequence).